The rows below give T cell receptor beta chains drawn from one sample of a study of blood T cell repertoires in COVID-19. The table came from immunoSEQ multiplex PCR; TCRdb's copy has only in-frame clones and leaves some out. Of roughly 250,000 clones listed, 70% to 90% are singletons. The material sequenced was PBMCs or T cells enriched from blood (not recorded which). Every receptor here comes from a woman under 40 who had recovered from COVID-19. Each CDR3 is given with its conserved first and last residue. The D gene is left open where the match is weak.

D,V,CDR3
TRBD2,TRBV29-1,CSVLAGGTGDTQYF
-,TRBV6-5,CASSLEQGLYGYTF
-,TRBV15,CATSGHQGINEQYF
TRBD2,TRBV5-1,CASSYGTSGADTQYF
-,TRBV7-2,CASSGTRDTQYF
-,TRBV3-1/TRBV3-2,CASSPPGGESTEAFF
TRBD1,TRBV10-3,CAISEWDRVRNEQFF
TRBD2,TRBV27,CASSRSGVGSDTQYF
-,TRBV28,CASSLFQGSRSNSPLHF
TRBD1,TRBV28,CASRTQGMAYGYTF
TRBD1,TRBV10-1,CASSDGQGLGYTF
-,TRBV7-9,CASSFGDSLPTDTQYF
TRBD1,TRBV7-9,CASSLGQGASGYTF
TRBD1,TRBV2,CASSADRGRTTEAFF
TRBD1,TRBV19,CASRGPGQEHTEAFF
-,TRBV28,CASSFQLGGGYNEQFF
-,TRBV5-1,CASSAAPDTEAFF
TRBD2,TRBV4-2,CASSQDWLADVTDTQYF
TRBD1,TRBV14,CASSQEWDRGPTEAFF
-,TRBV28,CASTEGPGPSSGNTIYF
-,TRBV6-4,CASSDSAGNYGYTF
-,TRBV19,CASRIRDTANYGYTF
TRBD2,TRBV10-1,CASSETKAGSSYNEQFF
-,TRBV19,CASRTGVTQAFF
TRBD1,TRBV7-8,CASSLDRGPGNTIYF
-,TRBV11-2,CASSLGQDPGEPQHF
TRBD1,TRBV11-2,CASSLAGQGAYGYTF
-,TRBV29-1,CSVSSVNTEAFF
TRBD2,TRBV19,CASSPRISGRLAEQFF
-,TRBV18,CASSPQQSSNTEAFF
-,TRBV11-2,CASSSGLTYEAFF
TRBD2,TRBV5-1,CASSLGLAELNEQFF
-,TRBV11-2,CASSHLTSPGELFF
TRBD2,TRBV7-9,CASSLGASGITDTQYF
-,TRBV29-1,CSGLTGHNYGYTF
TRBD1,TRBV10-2,CASSVSTGGNYGYTF
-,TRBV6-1,CASSEEAGWADTQYF
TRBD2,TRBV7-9,CASSLERREGQRETQYF
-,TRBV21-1,CASSKGAGTGGPDTEAFF
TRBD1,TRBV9,CASSVGPGGRDPDTQYF
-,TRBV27,CASSWDYRDPTEAFF
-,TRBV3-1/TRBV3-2,CASSQAGRTNEKLFF
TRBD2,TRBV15,CATSRTGGTHEQYF
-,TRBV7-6,CASSPLGAAYEQYF
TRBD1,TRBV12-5,CASGLVQGPTYNEQFF
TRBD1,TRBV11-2,CASGDRLRSYEQYF
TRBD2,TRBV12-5,CASGLVISGILETQYF
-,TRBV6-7,CASSYNAGTQETQYF
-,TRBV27,CASSFLGHGYEQYF
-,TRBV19,CASRQQASDRVYGYTF
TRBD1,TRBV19,CASSTQGTEFYEQYF